This is a list of T cell receptor beta chains from one sample in a study of blood T cell repertoires in COVID-19. The data were produced by immunoSEQ multiplex PCR, yet TCRdb's version contains in-frame clones alone and is incomplete. Of about 53,000 clones listed, about nine tenths are singletons. The specimen sequenced was peripheral blood. All receptors come from a man older than 75 with acute or convalescent COVID-19. CDR3s include the opening cysteine and the closing phenylalanine or tryptophan. A D gene is named only where the DNA matches it firmly. Clone size is stated in some rows and not others, as once, few, many or a class when expanded.

v_call	d_call	j_call	clone_size	cdr3_aa	cdr3_nt
TRBV3-1/TRBV3-2	NA	TRBJ2-3	once	CASSQDTRGKSTDTQYF	TGTGCCAGCAGCCAAGATACCAGGGGCAAAAGCACAGATACGCAGTATTTT
TRBV7-2	TRBD1	TRBJ1-5	NA	CASSFRTGGRNQPQHF	TGTGCCAGCAGCTTCCGGACAGGGGGTCGCAATCAGCCCCAGCATTTT
TRBV30	NA	TRBJ1-1	NA	CAWRLGVSTEAFF	TGTGCCTGGAGGCTAGGAGTATCTACTGAAGCTTTCTTT
TRBV30	NA	TRBJ1-5	NA	CAWSTRARQPQHF	TGTGCCTGGAGTACTAGGGCGCGACAGCCCCAGCATTTT
TRBV7-6	TRBD2	TRBJ2-1	NA	CASSLWTSGGYNEQFF	TGTGCCAGCAGCTTATGGACTAGCGGGGGCTACAATGAGCAGTTCTTC
TRBV6-5	NA	TRBJ1-1	NA	CASRRGSGDTEAFF	TGTGCCAGCAGAAGGGGCTCAGGGGACACTGAAGCTTTCTTT
TRBV11-2	TRBD1	TRBJ2-1	NA	CASSKDRAGLSEQFF	TGTGCCAGCAGCAAGGACAGGGCTGGTTTGAGTGAGCAGTTCTTC
TRBV28	TRBD1	TRBJ1-1	once	CASSLAGTGGVEAFF	TGTGCCAGCAGTCTCGCCGGGACAGGGGGCGTAGAAGCTTTCTTT
TRBV3-1/TRBV3-2	NA	TRBJ1-2	NA	CASSQDRVNYGYTF	TGTGCCAGCAGCCAAGACAGGGTTAACTATGGCTACACCTTC
TRBV7-3	NA	TRBJ2-3	NA	CASSPSAGTSYTTDTQYF	TGTGCCAGCAGCCCGTCGGCGGGGACCTCTTATACCACAGATACGCAGTATTTT
TRBV3-1/TRBV3-2	NA	TRBJ1-1	NA	CASSEQVYTEAFF	TGTGCCAGCAGTGAACAGGTGTACACTGAAGCTTTCTTT
TRBV6-5	NA	TRBJ2-4	NA	CASSSLLVRSNIQYF	TGTGCCAGCAGCTCCCTACTTGTCCGATCAAACATTCAGTACTTC
TRBV18	TRBD1	TRBJ2-2	NA	CASSPPQGTGELFF	TGTGCCAGCTCACCACCACAGGGGACCGGGGAGCTGTTTTTT
TRBV5-4	NA	TRBJ1-2	NA	CASSVDSVGLGYTF	TGTGCCAGCAGCGTGGACAGCGTGGGACTTGGCTACACCTTC
TRBV9	NA	TRBJ2-2	NA	CASSVMGSDRSGELFF	TGTGCCAGCAGCGTCATGGGTAGCGACAGGTCCGGGGAGCTGTTTTTT
TRBV6-2/TRBV6-3	TRBD1	TRBJ1-2	NA	CASSFRDRVGYTF	TGTGCCAGCAGTTTCCGGGACAGGGTTGGCTACACCTTC
TRBV19	TRBD1	TRBJ1-2	NA	CASSIRTGGGYGYTF	TGTGCCAGTAGTATTCGGACAGGGGGCGGCTATGGCTACACCTTC
TRBV25-1	NA	TRBJ1-2	once	CASSEPGHGYTF	TGTGCCAGCAGTGAACCAGGCCATGGCTACACCTTC
TRBV6-5	NA	TRBJ1-1	NA	CASSYSRRNTEAFF	TGTGCCAGCAGTTACTCGAGGCGGAACACTGAAGCTTTCTTT
TRBV7-2	TRBD1	TRBJ1-2	few	CASSMTGDLRGYTF	TGTGCCAGCAGCATGACAGGGGATTTGCGGGGCTACACCTTC
TRBV7-2	TRBD2	TRBJ2-5	NA	CASTTPGLAGGQFQYF	TGTGCCAGCACCACCCCAGGACTAGCGGGGGGCCAGTTCCAGTACTTC
TRBV28	TRBD1	TRBJ1-4	few	CASRSSGTGGASEKLFF	TGTGCCAGCCGTTCAAGCGGGACAGGGGGCGCCAGTGAAAAACTGTTTTTT
TRBV6-4	TRBD2	TRBJ2-1	once	CASSRTSGGLYNEQFF	TGTGCCAGCAGTCGGACTAGCGGGGGGCTCTACAATGAGCAGTTCTTC
TRBV19	TRBD1	TRBJ1-1	NA	CASRNDRGTEAFF	TGTGCCAGTAGGAATGACAGGGGCACTGAAGCTTTCTTT
TRBV5-8	NA	TRBJ1-1	NA	CASSLGGGREAFF	TGTGCCAGCAGCTTGGGGGGGGGCCGTGAAGCTTTCTTT
TRBV5-1	NA	TRBJ2-3	few	CASSRPGSDTQYF	TGCGCCAGCAGCCGCCCGGGGTCAGATACGCAGTATTTT